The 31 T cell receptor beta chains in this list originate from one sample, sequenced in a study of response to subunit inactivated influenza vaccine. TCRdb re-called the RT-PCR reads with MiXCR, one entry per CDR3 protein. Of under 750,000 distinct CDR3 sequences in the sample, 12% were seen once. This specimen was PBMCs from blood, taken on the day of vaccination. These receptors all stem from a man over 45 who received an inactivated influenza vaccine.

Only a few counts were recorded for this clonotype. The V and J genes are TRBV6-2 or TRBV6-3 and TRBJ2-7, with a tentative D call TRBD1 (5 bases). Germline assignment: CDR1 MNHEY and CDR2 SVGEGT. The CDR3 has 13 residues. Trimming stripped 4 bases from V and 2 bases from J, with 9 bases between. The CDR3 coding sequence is TGTGCCAGCAGTTGGGGCATGCCCTACGAGCAGTACTTC. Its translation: CASSWGMPYEQYF.

The CDR3 DNA sequence: TGTGCCAGCAGTTTCCCCAGACAGGGACGGACTGAAGCTTTCTTT. Translated: CASSFPRQGRTEAFF. The chain joins TRBV12-3 or TRBV12-4 to TRBJ1-1; 7 bases match TRBD1. The V gene end was trimmed by 3 bases and the J gene end by 5 bases; junction bases not matched to a gene: 9. The CDR3 spans 15 residues.

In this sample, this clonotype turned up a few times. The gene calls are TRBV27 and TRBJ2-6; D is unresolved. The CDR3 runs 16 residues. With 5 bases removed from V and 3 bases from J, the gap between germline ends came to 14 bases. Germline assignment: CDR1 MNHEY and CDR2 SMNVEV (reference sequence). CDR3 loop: CASSLSSLFGANVLTF. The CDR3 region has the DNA TGTGCCAGCAGTCTCTCCAGCCTATTTGGGGCCAACGTCCTGACTTTC.

CDR3 sequence (DNA): TGTGCCAGCAGGGAATTGGGCACCGGGGAGCTGTTTTTT. Protein: CASRELGTGELFF. The chain combines TRBV12-3 or TRBV12-4 with TRBJ2-2; D gene uncertain. The ends were cut back, 6 bases at V and 4 bases at J, with 9 bases in the middle. This CDR3 has 13 amino acids.

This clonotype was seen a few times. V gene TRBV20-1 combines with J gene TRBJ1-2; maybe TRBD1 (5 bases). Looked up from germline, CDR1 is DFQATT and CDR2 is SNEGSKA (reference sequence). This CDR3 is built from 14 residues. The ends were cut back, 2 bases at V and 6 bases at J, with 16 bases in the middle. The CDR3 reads CSARRGLSGDGYTF. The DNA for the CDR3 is TGCAGTGCTAGACGGGGACTCTCTGGGGATGGCTACACCTTC.

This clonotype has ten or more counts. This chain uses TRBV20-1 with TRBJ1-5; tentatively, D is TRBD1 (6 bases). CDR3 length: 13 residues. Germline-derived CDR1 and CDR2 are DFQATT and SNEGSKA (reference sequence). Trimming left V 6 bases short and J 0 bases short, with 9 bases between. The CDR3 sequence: CSARTDSNQPQHF. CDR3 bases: TGCAGTGCCCGGACAGATAGCAATCAGCCCCAGCATTTT.

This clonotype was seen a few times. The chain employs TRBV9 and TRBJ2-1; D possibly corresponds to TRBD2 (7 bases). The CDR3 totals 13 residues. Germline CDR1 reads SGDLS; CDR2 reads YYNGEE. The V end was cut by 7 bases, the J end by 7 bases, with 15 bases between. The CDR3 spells CASQPGGGNEQFF. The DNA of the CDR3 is TGTGCCAGCCAGCCGGGGGGCGGGAATGAGCAGTTCTTC.

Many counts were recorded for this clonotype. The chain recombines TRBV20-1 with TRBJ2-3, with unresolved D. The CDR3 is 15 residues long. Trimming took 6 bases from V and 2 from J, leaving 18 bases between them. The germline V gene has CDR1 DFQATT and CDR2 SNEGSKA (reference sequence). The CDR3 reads CSAPWPGQFTDTQYF. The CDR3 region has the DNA TGCAGTGCCCCATGGCCGGGTCAGTTCACAGATACGCAGTATTTT.

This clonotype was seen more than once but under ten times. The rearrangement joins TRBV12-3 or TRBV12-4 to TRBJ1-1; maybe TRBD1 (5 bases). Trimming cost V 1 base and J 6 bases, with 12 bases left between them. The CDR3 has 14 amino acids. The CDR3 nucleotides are TGTGCCAGCAGTTTAGAGGCCCGGGGCGCTGAAGCTTTCTTT. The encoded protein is CASSLEARGAEAFF.

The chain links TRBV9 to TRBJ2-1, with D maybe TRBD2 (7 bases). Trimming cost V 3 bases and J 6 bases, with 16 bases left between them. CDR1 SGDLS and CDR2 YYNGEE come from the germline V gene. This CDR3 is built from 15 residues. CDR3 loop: CASSEGGGAGNEQFF. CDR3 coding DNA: TGTGCCAGCAGCGAGGGAGGGGGTGCGGGCAATGAGCAGTTCTTC.

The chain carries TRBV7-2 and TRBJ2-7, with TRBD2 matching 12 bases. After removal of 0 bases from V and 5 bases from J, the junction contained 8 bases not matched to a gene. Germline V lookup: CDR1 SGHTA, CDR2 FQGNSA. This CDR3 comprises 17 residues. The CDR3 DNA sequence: TGTGCCAGCAGCTTAGCGTCACTAGCGGGAGGTCCCAACGAGCAGTACTTC. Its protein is CASSLASLAGGPNEQYF.

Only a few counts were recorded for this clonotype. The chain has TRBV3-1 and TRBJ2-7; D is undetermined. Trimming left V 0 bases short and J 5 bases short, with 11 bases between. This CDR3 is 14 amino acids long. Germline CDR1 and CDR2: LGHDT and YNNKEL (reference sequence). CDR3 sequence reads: CASSQEGRRDEQYF. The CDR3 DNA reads TGTGCCAGCAGCCAAGAGGGCCGTCGGGACGAGCAGTACTTC.

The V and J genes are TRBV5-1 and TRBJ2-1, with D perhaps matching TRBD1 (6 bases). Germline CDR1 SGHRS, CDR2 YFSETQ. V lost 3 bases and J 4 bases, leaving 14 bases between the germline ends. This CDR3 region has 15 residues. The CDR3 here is CASSSTTGQYNEQFF. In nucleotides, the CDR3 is TGCGCCAGCAGCTCGACAACAGGGCAGTACAATGAGCAGTTCTTC.

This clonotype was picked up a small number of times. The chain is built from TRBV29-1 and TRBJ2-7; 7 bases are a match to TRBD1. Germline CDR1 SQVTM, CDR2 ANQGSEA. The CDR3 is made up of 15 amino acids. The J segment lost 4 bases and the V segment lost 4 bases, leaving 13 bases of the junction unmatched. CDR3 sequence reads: CSVALLTGLIYEQYF. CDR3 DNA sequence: TGCAGCGTTGCTCTTTTGACAGGGTTAATTTACGAGCAGTACTTC.

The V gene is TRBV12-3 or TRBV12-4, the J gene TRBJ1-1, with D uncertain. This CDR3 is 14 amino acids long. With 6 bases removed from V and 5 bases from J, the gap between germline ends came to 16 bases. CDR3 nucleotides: TGTGCCAGCAGCCCACGGCTCGGGGAAACTGAAGCTTTCTTT. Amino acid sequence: CASSPRLGETEAFF.

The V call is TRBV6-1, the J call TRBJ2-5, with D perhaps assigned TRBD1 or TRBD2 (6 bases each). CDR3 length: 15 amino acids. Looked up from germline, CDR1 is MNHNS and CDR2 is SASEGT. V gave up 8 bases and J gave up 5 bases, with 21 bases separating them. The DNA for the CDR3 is TGTGCCAGCTCCCCCCGCGTGGGGGCGGGGGAGACCCAGTACTTC. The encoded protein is CASSPRVGAGETQYF.

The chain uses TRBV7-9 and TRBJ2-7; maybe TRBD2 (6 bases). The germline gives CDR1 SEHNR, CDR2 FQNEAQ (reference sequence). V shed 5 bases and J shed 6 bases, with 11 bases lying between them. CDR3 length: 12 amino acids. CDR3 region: CASSLTSSEQYF. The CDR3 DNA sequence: TGTGCCAGCAGCCTTACTAGCTCCGAGCAGTACTTC.

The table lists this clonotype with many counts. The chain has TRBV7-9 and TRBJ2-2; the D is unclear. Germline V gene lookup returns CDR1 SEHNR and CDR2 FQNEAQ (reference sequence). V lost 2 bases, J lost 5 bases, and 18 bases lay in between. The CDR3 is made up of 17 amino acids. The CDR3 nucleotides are TGTGCCAGCAGCTTAATTGGAATCTTAACTACAACCGGGGAGCTGTTTTTT. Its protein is CASSLIGILTTTGELFF.

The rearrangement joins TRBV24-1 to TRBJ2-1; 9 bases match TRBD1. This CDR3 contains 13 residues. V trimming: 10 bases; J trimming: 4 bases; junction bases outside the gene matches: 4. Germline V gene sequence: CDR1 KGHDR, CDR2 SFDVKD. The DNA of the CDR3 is TGTGCCACAGGGACAGGGCCATACAATGAGCAGTTCTTC. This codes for CATGTGPYNEQFF.

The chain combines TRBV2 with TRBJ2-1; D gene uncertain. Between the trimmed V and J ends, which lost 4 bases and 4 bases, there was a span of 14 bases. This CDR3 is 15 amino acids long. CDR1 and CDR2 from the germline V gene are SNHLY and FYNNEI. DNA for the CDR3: TGTGCCAGCAGTGTAGAAGGATTCACTTACAATGAGCAGTTCTTC. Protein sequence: CASSVEGFTYNEQFF. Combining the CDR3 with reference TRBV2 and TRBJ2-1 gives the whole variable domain EPEVTQTPSHQVTQMGQEVILRCVPISNHLYFYWYRQILGQKVEFLVSFYNNEISEKSEIFDDQFSVERPDGSNFTLKIRSTKLEDSAMYFCASSVEGFTYNEQFFGPGTRLTVL.

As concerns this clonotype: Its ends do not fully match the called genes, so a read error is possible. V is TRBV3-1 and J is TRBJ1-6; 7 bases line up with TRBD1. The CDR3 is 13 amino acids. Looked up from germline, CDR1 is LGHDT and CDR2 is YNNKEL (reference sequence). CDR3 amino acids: CAGSQGVWAPLHF. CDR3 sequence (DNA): TGTGCCGGCAGCCAGGGGGTCTGGGCACCCCTCCACTTT.

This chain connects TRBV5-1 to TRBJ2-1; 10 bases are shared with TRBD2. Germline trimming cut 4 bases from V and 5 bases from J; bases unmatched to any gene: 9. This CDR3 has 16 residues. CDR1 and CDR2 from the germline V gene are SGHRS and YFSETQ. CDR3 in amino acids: CASSTLLAGWDNEQFF. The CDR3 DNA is TGCGCCAGCAGCACCTTACTAGCGGGGTGGGACAATGAGCAGTTCTTC.

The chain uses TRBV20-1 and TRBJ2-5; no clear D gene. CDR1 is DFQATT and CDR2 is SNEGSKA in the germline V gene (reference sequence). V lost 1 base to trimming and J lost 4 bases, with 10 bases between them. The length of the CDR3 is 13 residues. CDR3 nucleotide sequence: TGCAGTGCTAGAGGGACGGACGGAGAGACCCAGTACTTC. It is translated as CSARGTDGETQYF.

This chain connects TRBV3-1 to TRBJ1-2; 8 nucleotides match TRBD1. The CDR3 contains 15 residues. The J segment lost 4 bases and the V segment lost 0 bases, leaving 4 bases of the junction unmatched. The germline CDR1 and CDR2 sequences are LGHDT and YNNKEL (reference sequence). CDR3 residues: CASSQDRTGSYGYTF. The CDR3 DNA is TGTGCCAGCAGCCAAGACAGGACAGGGTCCTATGGCTACACCTTC.

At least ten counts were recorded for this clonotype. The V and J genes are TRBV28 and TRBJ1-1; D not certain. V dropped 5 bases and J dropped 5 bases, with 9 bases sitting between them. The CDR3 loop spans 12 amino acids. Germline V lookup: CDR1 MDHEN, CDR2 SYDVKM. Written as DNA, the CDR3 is TGTGCCAGCAGTCCCGTCGGGACTGAAGCTTTCTTT. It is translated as CASSPVGTEAFF.

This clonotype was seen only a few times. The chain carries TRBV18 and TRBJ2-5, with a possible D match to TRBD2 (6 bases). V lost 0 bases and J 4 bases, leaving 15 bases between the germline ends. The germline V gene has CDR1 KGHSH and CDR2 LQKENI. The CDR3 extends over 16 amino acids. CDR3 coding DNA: TGTGCCAGCTCACCACCGTCGCAGGGAGGACGAGAGACCCAGTACTTC. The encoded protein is CASSPPSQGGRETQYF.

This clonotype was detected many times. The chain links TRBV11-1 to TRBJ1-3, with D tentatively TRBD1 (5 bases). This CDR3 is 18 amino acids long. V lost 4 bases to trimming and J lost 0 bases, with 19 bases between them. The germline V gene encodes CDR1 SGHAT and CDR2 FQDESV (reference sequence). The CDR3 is CASSSVTAHHSSGNTIYF. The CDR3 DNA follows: TGTGCCAGCAGCTCAGTGACAGCGCACCACTCCTCTGGAAACACCATATATTTT.

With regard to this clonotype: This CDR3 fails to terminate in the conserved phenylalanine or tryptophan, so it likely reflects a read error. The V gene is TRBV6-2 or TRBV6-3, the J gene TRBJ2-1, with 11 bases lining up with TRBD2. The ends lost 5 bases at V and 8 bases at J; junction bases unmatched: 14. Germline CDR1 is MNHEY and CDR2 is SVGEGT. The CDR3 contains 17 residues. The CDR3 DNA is TGTGCCAGCAGTGGTCGACTAGCGGGATTAGGGTTCGATGAGCAGTTCATC. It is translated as CASSGRLAGLGFDEQFI.

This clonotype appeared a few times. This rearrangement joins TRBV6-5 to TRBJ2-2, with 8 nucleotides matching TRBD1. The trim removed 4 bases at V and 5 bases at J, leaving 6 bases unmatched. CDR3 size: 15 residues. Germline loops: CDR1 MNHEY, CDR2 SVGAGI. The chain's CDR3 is CASSFTGGVTGELFF. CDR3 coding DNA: TGTGCCAGCAGTTTTACAGGGGGAGTGACCGGGGAGCTGTTTTTT.

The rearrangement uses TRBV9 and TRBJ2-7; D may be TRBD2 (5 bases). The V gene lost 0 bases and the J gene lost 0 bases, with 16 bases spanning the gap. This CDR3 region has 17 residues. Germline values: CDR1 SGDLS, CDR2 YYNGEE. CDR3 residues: CASSVGPGGSGSYEQYF. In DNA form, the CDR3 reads TGTGCCAGCAGCGTAGGCCCTGGTGGGAGCGGCTCCTACGAGCAGTACTTC. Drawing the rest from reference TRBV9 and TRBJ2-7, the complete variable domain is DSGVTQTPKHLITATGQRVTLRCSPRSGDLSVYWYQQSLDQGLQFLIQYYNGEERAKGNILERFSAQQFPDLHSELNLSSLELGDSALYFCASSVGPGGSGSYEQYFGPGTRLTVT.

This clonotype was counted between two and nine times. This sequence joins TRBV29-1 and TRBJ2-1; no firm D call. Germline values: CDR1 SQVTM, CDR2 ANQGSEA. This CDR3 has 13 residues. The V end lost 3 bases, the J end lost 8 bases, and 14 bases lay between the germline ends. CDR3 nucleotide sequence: TGCAGCGTTGAGAGAACCCCTTGGGATGAGCAGTTCTTC. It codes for CSVERTPWDEQFF.